This record concerns one T cell receptor beta chain sequence. TCRdb keeps only in-frame clones here, not all; method: immunoSEQ multiplex PCR. Here the sample spans about 130,000 clones, about 82% being singletons. Time point defined: peripheral blood 6 weeks after treatment start. Patients had locally advanced or metastatic urothelial carcinoma. The CDR3 is made up of 14 amino acids. The V gene's germline CDR1 is MNHEY and CDR2 SMNVEV (reference sequence). Germline trimming cut 8 bases from V and 2 bases from J; bases unmatched to any gene: 6. The record originates from a study of PD-L1 blockade in urothelial cancer. The overall study: Patients commenced atezolizumab at some point between 2014 and 2015, and it was given at 1,200 mg intravenously every 3 weeks. Prior exposure to chemotherapy in patients amounted to 0 to 3 regimens received. When blood samples were assessed, the median T cell count was about 140,000.

The receptor comes from a man aged 50-60 years with urothelial cancer. The starting material was PBMCs, obtained around atezolizumab (anti-PD-L1) treatment. The V and J genes are TRBV27 and TRBJ2-7, with 10 bases identical to TRBD2. Here the CDR3 reads CASRAGGPPYEQYF. CDR3 nucleotide sequence: TGTGCCAGCCGAGCGGGAGGGCCCCCCTACGAGCAGTACTTC.